Sequencing of this T cell receptor (beta chain) was carried out in a study of T cell repertoires in cytomegalovirus infection (dated by TCRdb to the late 2010s). A note on the overall study: Donor HLA type was relevant to the analysis, because carriage of CMV infection together with the matching HLA type was indicated by public TCR beta signatures. Study-wide findings and limitations: Carriers of CMV infection plus the relevant HLA type were discriminated by the cumulative frequency of public TCR beta family members in the study cohort and in an independent roughly 340-donor cohort. In the ex vivo response, HLA-C-restricted CMV-specific TCR beta clonotypes were dominant, and in two of eight donors the single most frequent clonotype came from this HLA-C-restricted group.

Including the terminal cysteine and phenylalanine, the CDR3 comprises 16 residues. Only the CDR3 part of the read is kept: 48 bases, read in frame from the first base. Reading the germline V gene gives CDR1 SGHVS and CDR2 FNYEAQ. V loses 3 bases, J loses 6 bases, and the germline ends lie 18 bases apart. As concerns this clonotype: Its antigen is not yet known. Qualities for individual bases were not recorded, and no much larger clone is one base off.

Reads for this sample came from an Illumina HiSeq 1500. TCRdb reprocessed the public reads (quality trimming at Q25 with fastp, clone calling with MiXCR) and kept in-frame beta chains. Each entry merges the rows of one CDR3 protein and shows their most common DNA and genes. The sample contains some 400,000 distinct CDR3 sequences, about 33% of them found a single time. The ten biggest clones cover approximately 14% of the sample. Sequencing used PBMCs. The TCR originated in a human donor in good health (CMV status not recorded). Some clones in this sample may be carry-over from other donors' samples. The rearranged chain carries TRBV7-6 and TRBJ2-1; tentative D gene TRBD2, with 6 bases matching. The nucleotides are TGTGCCAGCAGCTTGGGGTATATCGGGACTTCCAATGAGCAGTTCTTC. The translation is CASSLGYIGTSNEQFF.